These T cell receptor beta chains were read from a single sample in a study of OX40 agonist ivuxolimab in advanced cancers. Profiled with immunoSEQ multiplex PCR; TCRdb holds only in-frame clones, not every one. The table has tens of thousands of clones, around nine tenths seen once. Sequencing was performed on CD4+ or CD8+ T cells sorted from blood, taken in a trial of the OX40 agonist ivuxolimab. Every receptor here comes from an adult with an advanced solid tumor such as melanoma, head and neck, liver or kidney cancer. Each CDR3 is given with its conserved first and last residue. The D gene is left open where the match is weak. Expanded clones get a size class; other rows say once, few or many, or leave the size out.

NA	TRBV5-1	TRBD1	TRBJ2-6	TGCGCCAGCACAGGGAACAGGGGTCTGTCTGGGGCCAACGTCCTGACTTTC	CASTGNRGLSGANVLTF
NA	TRBV7-2	NA	TRBJ2-2	TGTGCCAGCAGCTTAGAGGGTCTCGGGGAGCTGTTTTTT	CASSLEGLGELFF
NA	TRBV7-6	NA	TRBJ2-3	TGTGCCAGCAGCCCCTGGGACTCCCGGCCTCGCGAGCAGTATTTT	CASSPWDSRPREQYF
once	TRBV7-9	TRBD1	TRBJ1-4	TGTGCCAGCAGCTTAGATCCGGACAGGTATAATGAAAAACTGTTTTTT	CASSLDPDRYNEKLFF
NA	TRBV18	TRBD1	TRBJ1-1	TGTGCCAGCTCGCCGACTACCGGGACAGGTCGCCTGGCTTTCTTT	CASSPTTGTGRLAFF
NA	TRBV27	NA	TRBJ1-2	TGTGCCAGCGGTACAGGGTTTTATGGCTACACCTTC	CASGTGFYGYTF
NA	TRBV6-5	NA	TRBJ2-7	TGTGCCAGCAGTTACCCCGGACCGCCACACCGGCAGTACTTC	CASSYPGPPHRQYF
NA	TRBV7-3	TRBD2	TRBJ2-1	TGTGCCAGCAGCTCGAGGACTAGCGGGGGGTTCTTC	CASSSRTSGGFF
NA	TRBV11-1	NA	TRBJ1-1	TGTGCCAGCAGCTTAACTCAGGGTACAGGACTCACTGAAGCTTTCTTT	CASSLTQGTGLTEAFF
once	TRBV7-6	TRBD1	TRBJ2-1	TGTGCCAGCAGCCCGGGATCAGGGGGATCCTCCTACAATGAGCAGTTCTTC	CASSPGSGGSSYNEQFF
NA	TRBV28	NA	TRBJ2-7	TGTGCCAGCAGTTTTTTTGAGAGCTTCTCCTACGAGCAGTACTTC	CASSFFESFSYEQYF
NA	TRBV19	NA	TRBJ1-1	TGTGCCAGTAGTACCACATCTACAGGGTCCGCTGAAGCTTTCTTT	CASSTTSTGSAEAFF
NA	TRBV10-3	TRBD1	TRBJ1-1	TGTGCCATCAGACCGGGACAGGGAGGGAACACTGAAGCTTTCTTT	CAIRPGQGGNTEAFF
NA	TRBV7-2	NA	TRBJ2-7	TGTGCCAGCAGCCCCGGCGGCGCCGTCTACGAGCAGTACTTC	CASSPGGAVYEQYF
NA	TRBV5-1	TRBD1	TRBJ2-7	TGCGCCAGCAGCTCTTCCGGGACAGGGTCCTCCTACGAGCAGTACTTC	CASSSSGTGSSYEQYF
NA	TRBV2	TRBD1	TRBJ1-5	TGTGCCAGCAAGAGGGGACAGTACAATCAGCCCCAGCATTTT	CASKRGQYNQPQHF
medium-sized	TRBV30	NA	TRBJ2-1	TGTGCCTGGAGTTTAGAAAGGGTTCAGAAGCAGTTCTTC	CAWSLERVQKQFF
NA	TRBV6-5	NA	TRBJ2-2	TGTGCCAGCAGTTTGGCAGGGTCTTACGGGGAGCTGTTTTTT	CASSLAGSYGELFF
NA	TRBV7-2	NA	TRBJ2-7	TGTGCCAGCAGCTTAGCTTACCCTGATGAGGGGTACGAGCAGTACTTC	CASSLAYPDEGYEQYF
NA	TRBV6-6	NA	TRBJ2-3	TGTGCCAGCAGTGGGGTTTACACAGATACGCAGTATTTT	CASSGVYTDTQYF
NA	TRBV6-5	NA	TRBJ2-1	TGTGCCAGCAGTTACTCAGTCCCCTTCAATGAGCAGTTCTTC	CASSYSVPFNEQFF
NA	TRBV27	NA	TRBJ2-1	TGTGCCAGCACTAGGATAGGGAGTATCGAGCAGTTCTTC	CASTRIGSIEQFF
NA	TRBV27	NA	TRBJ2-7	TGTGCCAGCAGTTTATCGGTCTCGGCAAGCTCCTACGAGCAGTACTTC	CASSLSVSASSYEQYF
NA	TRBV5-1	NA	TRBJ2-7	TGCGCCAGCAGCTTGGTCGGGAGTCAAACCTACGAGCAGTACTTC	CASSLVGSQTYEQYF
NA	TRBV5-8	NA	TRBJ2-3	TGTGCCAGCAGCTTGGGGGACTCCGGTTCGATTACAGATACGCAGTATTTT	CASSLGDSGSITDTQYF
NA	TRBV7-2	NA	TRBJ2-7	TGTGCCAGCAGCTTAGAGGGGTTAAGGGGCGAGCAGTACTTC	CASSLEGLRGEQYF
NA	TRBV19	NA	TRBJ2-3	TGTGCCAGTAGAGCCACTAGCACAGATACGCAGTATTTT	CASRATSTDTQYF
NA	TRBV5-4	NA	TRBJ2-7	TGTGCCAGCAGCCTTCCAACTGGGAGACAGTACTTC	CASSLPTGRQYF
NA	TRBV28	NA	TRBJ2-7	TGTGCCAGCACCTCCCCAGGACAGTCGGGAACCTACGAGCAGTACTTC	CASTSPGQSGTYEQYF
NA	TRBV6-1	NA	TRBJ1-3	TGTGCCAGCAGTGAAGATGCCGTCTCTGGAAACACCATATATTTT	CASSEDAVSGNTIYF
NA	TRBV11-2	TRBD2	TRBJ2-7	TGTGCCAGCAGCTCCCTAGGGACTAGCGGATCCTACGAGCAGTACTTC	CASSSLGTSGSYEQYF
NA	TRBV11-3	TRBD2	TRBJ2-5	TGTGCCAGCAGCTTAGGGACTAGCGGAGCCCAAGAGACCCAGTACTTC	CASSLGTSGAQETQYF
NA	TRBV6-5	NA	TRBJ1-2	TGTGCCAGCAGTTACCAGGGCCCGAGTGGCTACACCTTC	CASSYQGPSGYTF
NA	TRBV2	TRBD2	TRBJ2-7	TGTGCCAGCAGTGAACTAGCGGGAGCCTTGTACGAGCAGTACTTC	CASSELAGALYEQYF
NA	TRBV29-1	NA	TRBJ1-2	TGCAGCGTTGAAGTGGGGTACAGGAAGACTTTCTATGGCTACACCTTC	CSVEVGYRKTFYGYTF
NA	TRBV6-5	TRBD1	TRBJ2-7	TGTGCCAGCAGTTACCGGGACAGGGGTTCCTACGAGCAGTACTTC	CASSYRDRGSYEQYF
NA	TRBV15	TRBD1	TRBJ1-2	TGTGCCACCAGCAGACACGATACAGGGGACTATGGCTACACCTTC	CATSRHDTGDYGYTF
NA	TRBV11-2	TRBD2	TRBJ2-3	TGTGCCAGCAGCTTAGATTTTCGGCTAGCGGGATTTGATACGCAGTATTTT	CASSLDFRLAGFDTQYF
NA	TRBV7-2	NA	TRBJ2-7	TGTGCCAGCAGCGCCTGGGACAAAACCTACGAGCAGTACTTC	CASSAWDKTYEQYF
once	TRBV6-6	TRBD2	TRBJ2-1	TGTGCCAGCAGTTACGGGACTAGAAGTGGGGGTGAGCAGTTCTTC	CASSYGTRSGGEQFF
once	TRBV19	NA	TRBJ2-5	TGTGCCAGTTCGGACTCTCCGCAGGAGACCCAGTACTTC	CASSDSPQETQYF
NA	TRBV7-2	TRBD1	TRBJ1-2	TGTGCCAGCAGCTACCGGACAGGGGGCGCCTATGGCTACACCTTC	CASSYRTGGAYGYTF